This T cell receptor beta chain was sequenced in a study of PD-L1 blockade in urothelial cancer. The assay was immunoSEQ multiplex PCR, and TCRdb's table has in-frame clones only and misses some. The table shows about 44,000 clones, with roughly four fifths occurring only once. Germline CDR1 is SGHNT and CDR2 is YENEEA. This CDR3 contains 15 residues. V was pared by 5 bases and J by 2 bases, with 14 bases between. The sequencing used PBMCs, collected around atezolizumab (anti-PD-L1) treatment. The source is a man between 65 and 85 years old with urothelial cancer. This chain links TRBV11-3 with TRBJ2-3; tentatively, D is TRBD1 (6 bases). Here the CDR3 reads CASSARQVSTDTQYF. The CDR3, as DNA: TGTGCCAGCAGCGCCCGACAGGTTTCCACAGATACGCAGTATTTT.